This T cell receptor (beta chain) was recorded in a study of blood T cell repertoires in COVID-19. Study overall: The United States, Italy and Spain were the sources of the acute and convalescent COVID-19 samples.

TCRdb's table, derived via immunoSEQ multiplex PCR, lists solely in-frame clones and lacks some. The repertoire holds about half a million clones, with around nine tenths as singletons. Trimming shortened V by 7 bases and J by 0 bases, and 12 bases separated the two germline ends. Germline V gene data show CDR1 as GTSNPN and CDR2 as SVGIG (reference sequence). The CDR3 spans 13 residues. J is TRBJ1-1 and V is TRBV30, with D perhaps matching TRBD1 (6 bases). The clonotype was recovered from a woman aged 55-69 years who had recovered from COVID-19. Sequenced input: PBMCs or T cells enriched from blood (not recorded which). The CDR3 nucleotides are TGTGCCTCTACAGGGATCTTGAACACTGAAGCTTTCTTT. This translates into CASTGILNTEAFF.